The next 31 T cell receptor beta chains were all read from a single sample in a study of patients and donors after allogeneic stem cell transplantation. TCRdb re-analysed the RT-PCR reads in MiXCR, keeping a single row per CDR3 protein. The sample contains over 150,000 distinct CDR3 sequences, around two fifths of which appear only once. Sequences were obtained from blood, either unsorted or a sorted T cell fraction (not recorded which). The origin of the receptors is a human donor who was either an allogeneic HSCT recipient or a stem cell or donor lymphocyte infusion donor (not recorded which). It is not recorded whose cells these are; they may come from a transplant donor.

For the CDR3, the DNA is TGTGCCAGCAGTTCCCTCCCCCGACAGGGGATATTAGTGAACACTGAAGCTTTCTTT. Amino acid sequence: CASSSLPRQGILVNTEAFF. This chain joins TRBV28 and TRBJ1-1, with 8 bases aligning to TRBD1. J lost 0 bases, V lost 4 bases, and 16 bases had no gene match. In germline, CDR1 is MDHEN, CDR2 SYDVKM. This CDR3 is 19 amino acids long. The full variable domain, completed using reference TRBV28 and TRBJ1-1, is DVKVTQSSRYLVKRTGEKVFLECVQDMDHENMFWYRQDPGLGLRLIYFSYDVKMKEKGDIPEGYSVSREKKERFSLILESASTNQTSMYLCASSSLPRQGILVNTEAFFGQGTRLTVV.

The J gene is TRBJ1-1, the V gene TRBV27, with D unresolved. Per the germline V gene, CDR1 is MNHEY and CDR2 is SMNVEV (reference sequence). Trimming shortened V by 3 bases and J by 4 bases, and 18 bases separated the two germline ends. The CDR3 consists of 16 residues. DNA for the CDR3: TGTGCCAGCAGTTTTGGCTTTATGGAGGGTCCCACTGAAGCTTTCTTT. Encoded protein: CASSFGFMEGPTEAFF.

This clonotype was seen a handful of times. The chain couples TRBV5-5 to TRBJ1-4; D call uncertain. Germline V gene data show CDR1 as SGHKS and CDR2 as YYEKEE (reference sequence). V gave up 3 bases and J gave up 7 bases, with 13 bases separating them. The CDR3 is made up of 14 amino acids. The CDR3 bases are TGTGCCAGCAGCTCGAATTGGAGCAGTGAAAAACTGTTTTTT. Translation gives CASSSNWSSEKLFF.

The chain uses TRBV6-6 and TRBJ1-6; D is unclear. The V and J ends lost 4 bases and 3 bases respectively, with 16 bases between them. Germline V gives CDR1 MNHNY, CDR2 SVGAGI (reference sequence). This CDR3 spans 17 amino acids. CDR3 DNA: TGTGCCAGCAGTTCCCCGCGGCGAGGGAACTATAATTCACCCCTCCACTTT. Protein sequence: CASSSPRRGNYNSPLHF.

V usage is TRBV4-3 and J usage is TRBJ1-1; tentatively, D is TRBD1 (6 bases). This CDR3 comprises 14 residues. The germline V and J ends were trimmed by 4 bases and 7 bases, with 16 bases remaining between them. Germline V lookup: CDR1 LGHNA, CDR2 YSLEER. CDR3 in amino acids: CASSPEGGLGEAFF. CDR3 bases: TGCGCCAGCAGCCCCGAAGGGGGGCTAGGTGAAGCTTTCTTT.

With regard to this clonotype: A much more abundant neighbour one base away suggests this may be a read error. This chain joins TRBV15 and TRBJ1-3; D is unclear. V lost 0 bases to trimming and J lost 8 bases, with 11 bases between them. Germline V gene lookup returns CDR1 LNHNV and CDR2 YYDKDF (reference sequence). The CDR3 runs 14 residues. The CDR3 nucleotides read TGTGCCACCAGCAGAGAAACCCCTGGGTACACCATATATTTT. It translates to CATSRETPGYTIYF.

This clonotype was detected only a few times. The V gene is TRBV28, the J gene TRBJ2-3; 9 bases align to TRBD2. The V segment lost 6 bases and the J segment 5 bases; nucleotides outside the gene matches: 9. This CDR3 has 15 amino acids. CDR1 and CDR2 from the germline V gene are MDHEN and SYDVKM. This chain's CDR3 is CASSLLGTSLDTQYF. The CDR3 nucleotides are TGTGCCAGCAGCCTCCTGGGGACTAGCTTAGATACGCAGTATTTT.

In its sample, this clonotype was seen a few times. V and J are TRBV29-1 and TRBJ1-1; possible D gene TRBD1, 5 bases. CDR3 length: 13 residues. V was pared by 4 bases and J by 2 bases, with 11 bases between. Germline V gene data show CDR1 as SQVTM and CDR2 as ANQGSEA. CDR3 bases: TGCAGCGTTGGGGGCCATTATAACACTGAAGCTTTCTTT. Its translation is CSVGGHYNTEAFF.

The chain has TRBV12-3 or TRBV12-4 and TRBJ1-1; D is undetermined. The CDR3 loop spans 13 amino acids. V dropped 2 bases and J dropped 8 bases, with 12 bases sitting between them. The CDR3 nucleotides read TGTGCCAGCAGTTTACTGGCTCCGCAGGAAGCTTTCTTT. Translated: CASSLLAPQEAFF.

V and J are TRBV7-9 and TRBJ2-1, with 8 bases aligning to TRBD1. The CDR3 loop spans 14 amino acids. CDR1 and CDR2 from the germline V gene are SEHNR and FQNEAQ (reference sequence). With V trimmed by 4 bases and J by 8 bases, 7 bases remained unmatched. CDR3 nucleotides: TGTGCCAGCAGCTCTAACAGGGGGTTGGATGAGCAGTTCTTC. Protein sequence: CASSSNRGLDEQFF.

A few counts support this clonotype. The CDR3 region is CASSWWSPGGEQYF. The CDR3 DNA follows: TGTGCCAGCAGTTGGTGGAGCCCGGGGGGCGAGCAGTACTTC. The chain joins TRBV12-3 or TRBV12-4 to TRBJ2-7, with TRBD2 matching 7 bases. This CDR3 is 14 amino acids long. With V trimmed by 4 bases and J by 6 bases, 9 bases remained unmatched.

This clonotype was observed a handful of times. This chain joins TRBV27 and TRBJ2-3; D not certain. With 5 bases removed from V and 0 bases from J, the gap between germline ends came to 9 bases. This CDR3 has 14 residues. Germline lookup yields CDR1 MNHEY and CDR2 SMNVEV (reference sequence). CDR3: CASSPSLSTDTQYF. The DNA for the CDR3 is TGTGCCAGCAGTCCATCATTGAGCACAGATACGCAGTATTTT.

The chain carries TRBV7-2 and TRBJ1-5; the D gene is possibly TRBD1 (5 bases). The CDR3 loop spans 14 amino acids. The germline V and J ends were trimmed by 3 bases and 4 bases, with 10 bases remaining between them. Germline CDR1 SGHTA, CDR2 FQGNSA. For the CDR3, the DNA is TGTGCCAGCAGCTTCCGGGACGGTAATCAGCCCCAGCATTTT. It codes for CASSFRDGNQPQHF. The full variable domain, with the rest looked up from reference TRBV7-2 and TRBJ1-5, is GAGVSQSPSNKVTEKGKDVELRCDPISGHTALYWYRQSLGQGLEFLIYFQGNSAPDKSGLPSDRFSAERTGGSVSTLTIQRTQQEDSAVYLCASSFRDGNQPQHFGDGTRLSIL.

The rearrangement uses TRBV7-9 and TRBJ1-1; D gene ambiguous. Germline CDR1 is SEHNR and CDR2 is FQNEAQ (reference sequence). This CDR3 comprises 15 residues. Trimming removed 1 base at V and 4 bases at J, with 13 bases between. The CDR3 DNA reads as TGTGCCAGCAGCTTAGATAGAATAACGGGCACTGAAGCTTTCTTT. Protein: CASSLDRITGTEAFF.

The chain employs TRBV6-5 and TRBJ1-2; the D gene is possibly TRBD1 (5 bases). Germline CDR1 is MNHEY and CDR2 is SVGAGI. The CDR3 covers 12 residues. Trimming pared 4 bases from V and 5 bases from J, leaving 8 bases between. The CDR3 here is CASSFSGYGYTF. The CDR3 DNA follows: TGTGCCAGCAGTTTTTCAGGGTATGGCTACACCTTC.

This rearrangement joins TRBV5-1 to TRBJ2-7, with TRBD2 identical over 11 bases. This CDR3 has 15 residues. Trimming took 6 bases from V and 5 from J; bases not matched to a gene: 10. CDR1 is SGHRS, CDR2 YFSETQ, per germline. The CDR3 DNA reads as TGCGCCAGCAACTTAGCGGGAGGGCCGGGAAACGAGCAGTACTTC. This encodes CASNLAGGPGNEQYF. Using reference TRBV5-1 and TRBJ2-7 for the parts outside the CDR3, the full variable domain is KAGVTQTPRYLIKTRGQQVTLSCSPISGHRSVSWYQQTPGQGLQFLFEYFSETQRNKGNFPGRFSGRQFSNSRSEMNVSTLELGDSALYLCASNLAGGPGNEQYFGPGTRLTVT.

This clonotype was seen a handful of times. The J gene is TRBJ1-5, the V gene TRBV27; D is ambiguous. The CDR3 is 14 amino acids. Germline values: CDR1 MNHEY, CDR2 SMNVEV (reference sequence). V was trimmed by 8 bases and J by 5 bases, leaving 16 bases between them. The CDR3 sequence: CASGLTREDQPQHF. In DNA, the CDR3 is TGTGCCAGCGGCTTAACGCGGGAGGATCAGCCCCAGCATTTT.

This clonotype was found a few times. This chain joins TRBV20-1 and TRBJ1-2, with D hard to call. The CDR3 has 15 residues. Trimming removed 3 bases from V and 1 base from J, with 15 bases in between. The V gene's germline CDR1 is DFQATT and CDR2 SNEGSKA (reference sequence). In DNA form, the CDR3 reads TGCAGTGCTAGCCCGGGAAACTCACTTAACTATGGCTACACCTTC. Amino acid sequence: CSASPGNSLNYGYTF.

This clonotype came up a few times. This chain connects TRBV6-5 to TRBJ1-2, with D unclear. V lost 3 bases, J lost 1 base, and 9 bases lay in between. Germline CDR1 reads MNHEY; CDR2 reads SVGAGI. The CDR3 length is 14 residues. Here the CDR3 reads CASSYSTDNYGYTF. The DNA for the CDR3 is TGTGCCAGCAGTTATTCTACAGATAACTATGGCTACACCTTC.

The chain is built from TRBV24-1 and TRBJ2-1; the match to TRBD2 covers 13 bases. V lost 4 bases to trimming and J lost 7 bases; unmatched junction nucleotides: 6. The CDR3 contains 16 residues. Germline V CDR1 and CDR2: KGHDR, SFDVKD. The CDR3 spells CATSDPGLAGFNEQFF. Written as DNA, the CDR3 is TGTGCCACCAGTGACCCGGGACTAGCGGGGTTTAATGAGCAGTTCTTC.

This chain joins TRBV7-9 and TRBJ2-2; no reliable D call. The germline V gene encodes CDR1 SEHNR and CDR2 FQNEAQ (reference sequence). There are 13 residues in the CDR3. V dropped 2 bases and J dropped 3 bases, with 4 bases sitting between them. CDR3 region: CASSLPDTGELFF. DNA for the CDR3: TGTGCCAGCAGCTTACCGGACACCGGGGAGCTGTTTTTT.

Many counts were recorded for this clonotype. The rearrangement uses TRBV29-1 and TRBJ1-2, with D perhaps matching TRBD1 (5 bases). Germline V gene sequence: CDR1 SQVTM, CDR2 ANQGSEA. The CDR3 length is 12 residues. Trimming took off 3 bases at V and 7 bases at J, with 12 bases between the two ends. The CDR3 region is CSVDGQGRGYTF. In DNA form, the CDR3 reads TGCAGCGTTGATGGCCAGGGCCGTGGCTACACCTTC.

The chain's CDR3 is CASSFIAEQTAEQYF. CDR3 nucleotide sequence: TGCGCCAGCAGCTTTATAGCGGAACAGACGGCCGAGCAGTACTTC. This chain joins TRBV5-1 and TRBJ2-7, with TRBD2 as a possible D gene (6 bases). With 2 bases removed from V and 6 bases from J, the gap between germline ends came to 18 bases. The CDR3 has 15 amino acids. Germline CDR1 is SGHRS and CDR2 is YFSETQ.

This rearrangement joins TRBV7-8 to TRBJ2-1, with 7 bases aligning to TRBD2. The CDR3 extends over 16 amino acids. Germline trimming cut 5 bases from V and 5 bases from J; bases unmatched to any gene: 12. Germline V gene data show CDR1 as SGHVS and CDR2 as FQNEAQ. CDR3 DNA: TGTGCCAGCAGCGGGGCCCACCTAGCGGAGGACAATGAGCAGTTCTTC. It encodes CASSGAHLAEDNEQFF. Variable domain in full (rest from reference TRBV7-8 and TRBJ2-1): GAGVSQSPRYKVAKRGQDVALRCDPISGHVSLFWYQQALGQGPEFLTYFQNEAQLDKSGLPSDRFFAERPEGSVSTLKIQRTQQEDSAVYLCASSGAHLAEDNEQFFGPGTRLTVL.

The CDR3 protein is CASSQEARGSYEQYF. CDR3 DNA sequence: TGCGCCAGCAGCCAGGAGGCCAGGGGATCCTACGAGCAGTACTTC. The chain joins TRBV4-3 to TRBJ2-7, with D perhaps TRBD1 (6 bases). Trimming shortened V by 3 bases and J by 1 base, and 13 bases separated the two germline ends. Germline V CDR1 and CDR2: LGHNA, YSLEER. The CDR3 has 15 residues.

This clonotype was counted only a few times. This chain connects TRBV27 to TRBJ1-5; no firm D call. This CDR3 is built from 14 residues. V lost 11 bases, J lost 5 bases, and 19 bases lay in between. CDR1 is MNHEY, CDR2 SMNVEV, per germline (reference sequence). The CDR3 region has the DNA TGTGCCCCCGATACCGGGGAACGTGATCAGCCCCAGCATTTT. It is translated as CAPDTGERDQPQHF.

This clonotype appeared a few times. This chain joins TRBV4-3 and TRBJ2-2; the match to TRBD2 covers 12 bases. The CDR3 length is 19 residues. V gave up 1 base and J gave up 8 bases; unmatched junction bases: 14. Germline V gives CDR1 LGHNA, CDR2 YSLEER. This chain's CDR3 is CASSQGGPSGRAPVGELFF. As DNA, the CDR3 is TGCGCCAGCAGCCAAGGGGGGCCTAGCGGGAGGGCCCCCGTAGGGGAGCTGTTTTTT.

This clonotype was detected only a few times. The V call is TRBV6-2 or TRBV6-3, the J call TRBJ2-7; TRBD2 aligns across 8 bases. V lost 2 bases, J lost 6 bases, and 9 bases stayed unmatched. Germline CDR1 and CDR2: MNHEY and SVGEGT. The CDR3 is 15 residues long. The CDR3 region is CASSYRAGDQGEQYF. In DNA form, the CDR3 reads TGTGCCAGCAGTTACCGAGCGGGAGATCAGGGCGAGCAGTACTTC.

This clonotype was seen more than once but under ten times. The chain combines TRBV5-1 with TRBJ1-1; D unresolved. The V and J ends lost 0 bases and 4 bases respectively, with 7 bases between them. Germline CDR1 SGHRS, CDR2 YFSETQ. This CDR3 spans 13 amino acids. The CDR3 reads CASSLEVFTEAFF. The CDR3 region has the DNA TGCGCCAGCAGCTTGGAGGTTTTCACTGAAGCTTTCTTT. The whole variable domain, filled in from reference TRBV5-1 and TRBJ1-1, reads KAGVTQTPRYLIKTRGQQVTLSCSPISGHRSVSWYQQTPGQGLQFLFEYFSETQRNKGNFPGRFSGRQFSNSRSEMNVSTLELGDSALYLCASSLEVFTEAFFGQGTRLTVV.

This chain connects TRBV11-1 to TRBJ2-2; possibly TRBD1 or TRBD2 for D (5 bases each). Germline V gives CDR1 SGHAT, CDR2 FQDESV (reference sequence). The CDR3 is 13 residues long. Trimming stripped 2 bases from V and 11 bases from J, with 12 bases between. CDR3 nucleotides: TGTGCCAGCAGCTTATTCCCGGGACGCGAGCTGTTTTTT. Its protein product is CASSLFPGRELFF.

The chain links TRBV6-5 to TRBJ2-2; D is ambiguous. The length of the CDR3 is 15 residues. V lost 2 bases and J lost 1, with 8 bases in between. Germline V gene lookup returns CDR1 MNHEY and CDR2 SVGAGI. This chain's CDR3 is CASSYGTLNTGELFF. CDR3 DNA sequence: TGTGCCAGCAGTTACGGCACCCTGAACACCGGGGAGCTGTTTTTT.